Shown below are 9 T cell receptor beta chains from a single sample sequenced in a study of OX40 agonist ivuxolimab in advanced cancers. TCRdb keeps only in-frame clones here, not all; method: immunoSEQ multiplex PCR. The sample yields about 80,000 clones, more than 70% seen once. The sequencing used CD4+ or CD8+ T cells sorted from blood, collected in a trial of the OX40 agonist ivuxolimab. Receptors originate from an adult with an advanced solid tumor such as melanoma, head and neck, liver or kidney cancer.

This clone occurred once. V and J are TRBV14 and TRBJ2-1; TRBD2 aligns across 11 bases. The junction had 9 bases not matched to a gene; V was cut back by 2 bases and J by 6 bases. Germline CDR1 SGHDN, CDR2 FVKESK. CDR3 length: 17 amino acids. The CDR3 loop is CASSQRLSGRGLNEQFF. DNA of the CDR3: TGTGCCAGCAGCCAACGTCTTAGCGGGAGGGGACTCAATGAGCAGTTCTTC. The variable domain in full, with the rest retrieved from reference TRBV14 and TRBJ2-1, is EAGVTQFPSHSVIEKGQTVTLRCDPISGHDNLYWYRRVMGKEIKFLLHFVKESKQDESGMPNNRFLAERTGGTYSTLKVQPAELEDSGVYFCASSQRLSGRGLNEQFFGPGTRLTVL.

The V and J genes are TRBV6-1 and TRBJ2-7; possibly TRBD1 for D (6 bases). V gave up 2 bases and J gave up 1 base, with 9 bases separating them. Germline V gene sequence: CDR1 MNHNS, CDR2 SASEGT. This CDR3 comprises 14 residues. CDR3 region: CASSEIQGSYEQYF. CDR3 DNA: TGTGCCAGCAGTGAAATACAGGGTTCCTACGAGCAGTACTTC.

This chain joins TRBV25-1 and TRBJ1-5; D is unclear. V lost 0 bases, J lost 7 bases, and 13 bases lay in between. This CDR3 has 15 residues. Germline assignment: CDR1 MGHDK and CDR2 SYGVNS. For the CDR3, the DNA is TGTGCCAGCAGTGAATATGAAGGTAGTCGGCAGCCCCAGCATTTT. As protein: CASSEYEGSRQPQHF.

This clone was counted a single time. This sequence joins TRBV5-5 and TRBJ2-1, with TRBD2 matching over 8 bases. In germline, CDR1 is SGHKS, CDR2 YYEKEE (reference sequence). Trimming removed 4 bases from V and 9 bases from J; junction bases left unmatched: 12. CDR3 length: 15 residues. The CDR3 DNA reads TGTGCCAGCAGCCCCTCCGGGGGGGGCCATGCTGAGCAGTTCTTC. Its translation: CASSPSGGGHAEQFF.

J is TRBJ2-1 and V is TRBV6-5; weak D call: TRBD1 (5 bases). Germline V gene sequence: CDR1 MNHEY, CDR2 SVGAGI. V gave up 1 base and J gave up 0 bases, with 10 bases separating them. This CDR3 has 16 residues. The CDR3 spells CASSYLTASSYNEQFF. In DNA, the CDR3 is TGTGCCAGCAGTTACTTGACAGCGAGCTCCTACAATGAGCAGTTCTTC.

The chain links TRBV2 to TRBJ2-1, with 10 bases fitting TRBD2. This CDR3 region has 18 residues. V shed 6 bases, J shed 6 bases, and the junction held 17 bases outside the gene matches. Germline CDR1 SNHLY, CDR2 FYNNEI. In DNA form, the CDR3 reads TGTGCCAGCAGGAGACTTCCCGGGACTAGCGAAAAAACCAATGAGCAGTTCTTC. This gives the protein CASRRLPGTSEKTNEQFF.

The gene calls are TRBV6-6 and TRBJ2-3; D may be TRBD1 or TRBD2 (6 bases each). The CDR3 has 16 residues. Trimming took off 6 bases at V and 2 bases at J, with 18 bases between the two ends. Germline CDR1 is MNHNY and CDR2 is SVGAGI (reference sequence). The CDR3 loop reads CASRPGWGAYTDTQYF. The CDR3 DNA sequence: TGTGCCAGCAGACCGGGATGGGGGGCATACACAGATACGCAGTATTTT.

V is TRBV5-1 and J is TRBJ1-4; D is possibly TRBD1 (5 bases). V lost 0 bases, J lost 8 bases, and 11 bases lay in between. From germline, CDR1 is SGHRS and CDR2 YFSETQ. The CDR3 has 14 residues. Written as DNA, the CDR3 is TGCGCCAGCAGCTTGGATAGGGGTGGGGAAAAACTGTTTTTT. As protein: CASSLDRGGEKLFF.

The CDR3 sequence is CASSLKASSYNEQFF. CDR3 nucleotide sequence: TGTGCCAGCAGCCTAAAGGCCTCCTCCTACAATGAGCAGTTCTTC. This chain links TRBV7-2 with TRBJ2-1, with D hard to call. The CDR3 runs 15 residues. Germline CDR1 SGHTA, CDR2 FQGNSA. V was pared by 5 bases and J by 0 bases, with 11 bases between.